This T cell receptor beta chain was captured in a study of technical replicates of blood from a handful of donors. CDR1 and CDR2 from the germline V gene are MNHNY and SVGAGI (reference sequence). The ends were cut back, 7 bases at V and 8 bases at J, with 23 bases in the middle. This CDR3 spans 15 amino acids. The repertoire was sequenced with immunoSEQ multiplex PCR; TCRdb's copy has only in-frame clones and lacks some. The table shows more than 90,000 clones, with around 96% occurring only once. The TCR originated in a human donor in good health. Sequenced: T cells isolated from PBMCs. This chain links TRBV6-6 with TRBJ1-2; D perhaps matches TRBD1 (6 bases). The DNA for the CDR3 is TGTGCCAGCACCCTTACAACGTCACAGGGCCAGGGCTACACCTTC. Translation gives CASTLTTSQGQGYTF.